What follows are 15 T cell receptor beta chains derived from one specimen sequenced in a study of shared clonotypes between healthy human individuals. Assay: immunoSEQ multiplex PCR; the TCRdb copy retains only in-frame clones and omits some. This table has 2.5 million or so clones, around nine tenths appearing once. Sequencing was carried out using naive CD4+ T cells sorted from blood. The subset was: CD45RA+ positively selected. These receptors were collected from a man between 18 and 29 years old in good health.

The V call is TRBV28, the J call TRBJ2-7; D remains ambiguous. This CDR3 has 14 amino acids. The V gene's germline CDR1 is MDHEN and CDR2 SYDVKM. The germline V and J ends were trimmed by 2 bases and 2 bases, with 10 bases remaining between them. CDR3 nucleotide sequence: TGTGCCAGCAGTTTAACTGGAATGACCTACGAGCAGTACTTC. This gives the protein CASSLTGMTYEQYF.

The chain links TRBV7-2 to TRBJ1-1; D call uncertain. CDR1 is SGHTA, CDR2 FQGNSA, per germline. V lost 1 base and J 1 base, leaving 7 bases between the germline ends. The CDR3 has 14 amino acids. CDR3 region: CASSLVLGNTEAFF. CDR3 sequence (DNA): TGTGCCAGCAGCTTAGTCTTGGGGAACACTGAAGCTTTCTTT.

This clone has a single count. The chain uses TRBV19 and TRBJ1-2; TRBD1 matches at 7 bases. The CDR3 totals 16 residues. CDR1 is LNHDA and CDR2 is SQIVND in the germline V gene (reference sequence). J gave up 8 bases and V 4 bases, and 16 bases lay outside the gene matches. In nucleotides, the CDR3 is TGTGCCAGTAGTAGGGAATTGCTGGGACAGACAAGAGGCTACACCTTC. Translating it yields CASSRELLGQTRGYTF.

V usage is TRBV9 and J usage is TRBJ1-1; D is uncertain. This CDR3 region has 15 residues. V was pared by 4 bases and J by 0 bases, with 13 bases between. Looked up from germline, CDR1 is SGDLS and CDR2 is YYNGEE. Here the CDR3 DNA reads TGTGCCAGCAGCCTCTGGACCGGTATGAACACTGAAGCTTTCTTT. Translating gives CASSLWTGMNTEAFF.

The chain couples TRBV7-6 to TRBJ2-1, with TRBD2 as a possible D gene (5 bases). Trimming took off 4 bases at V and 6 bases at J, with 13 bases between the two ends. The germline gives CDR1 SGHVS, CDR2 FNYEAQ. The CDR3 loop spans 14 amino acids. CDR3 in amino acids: CASSSTSVGNEQFF. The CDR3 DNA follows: TGTGCCAGCAGCTCCACTAGTGTAGGCAATGAGCAGTTCTTC.

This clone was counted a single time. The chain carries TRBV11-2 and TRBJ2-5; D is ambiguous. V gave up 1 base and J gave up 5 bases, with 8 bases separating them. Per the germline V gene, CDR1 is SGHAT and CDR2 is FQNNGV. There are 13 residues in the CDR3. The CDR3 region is CASSLGVAETQYF. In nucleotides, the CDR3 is TGTGCCAGCAGCTTAGGGGTGGCGGAGACCCAGTACTTC.

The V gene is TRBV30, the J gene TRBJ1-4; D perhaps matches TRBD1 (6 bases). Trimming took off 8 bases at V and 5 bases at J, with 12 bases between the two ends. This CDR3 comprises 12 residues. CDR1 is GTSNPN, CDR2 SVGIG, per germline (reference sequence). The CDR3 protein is CARSQGNEKLFF. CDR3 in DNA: TGTGCCCGCAGTCAGGGGAATGAAAAACTGTTTTTT.

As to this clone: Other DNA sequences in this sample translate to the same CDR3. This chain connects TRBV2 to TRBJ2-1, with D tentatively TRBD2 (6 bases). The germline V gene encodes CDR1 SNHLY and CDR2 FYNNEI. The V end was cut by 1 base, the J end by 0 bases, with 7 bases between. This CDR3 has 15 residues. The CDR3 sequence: CASSEVGGSYNEQFF. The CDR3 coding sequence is TGTGCCAGCAGTGAAGTGGGGGGCTCCTACAATGAGCAGTTCTTC.

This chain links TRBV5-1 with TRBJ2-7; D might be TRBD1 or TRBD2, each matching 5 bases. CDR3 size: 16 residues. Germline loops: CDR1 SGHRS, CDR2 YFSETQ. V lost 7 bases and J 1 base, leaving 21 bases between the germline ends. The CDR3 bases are TGCGCCAGCCGAAGGGGATCCAGCGGACTGTCCTACGAGCAGTACTTC. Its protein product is CASRRGSSGLSYEQYF.

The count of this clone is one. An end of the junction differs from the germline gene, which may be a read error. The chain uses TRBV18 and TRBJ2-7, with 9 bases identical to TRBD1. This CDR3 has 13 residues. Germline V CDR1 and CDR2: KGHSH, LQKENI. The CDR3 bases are TGTGCCAGCTCACCACAGTCCCGGGACAGGGAGCACTTC. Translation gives CASSPQSRDREHF.

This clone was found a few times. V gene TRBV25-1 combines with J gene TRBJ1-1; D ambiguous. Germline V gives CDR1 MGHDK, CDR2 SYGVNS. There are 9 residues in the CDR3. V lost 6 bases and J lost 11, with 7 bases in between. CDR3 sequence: CASRLDAFF. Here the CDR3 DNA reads TGTGCCAGCAGACTAGATGCTTTCTTT.

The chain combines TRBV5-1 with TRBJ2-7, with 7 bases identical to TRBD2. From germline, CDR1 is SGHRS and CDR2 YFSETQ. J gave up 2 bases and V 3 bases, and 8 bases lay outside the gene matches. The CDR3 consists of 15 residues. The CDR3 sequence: CASSSELAVAYEQYF. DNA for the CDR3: TGCGCCAGCAGCTCGGAGCTAGCGGTAGCCTACGAGCAGTACTTC.

CDR3 residues: CASSELAGGQGQETQYF. For the CDR3, the DNA is TGTGCCAGCAGTGAACTAGCGGGGGGGCAGGGACAAGAGACCCAGTACTTC. The chain employs TRBV6-1 and TRBJ2-5, with TRBD2 matching over 12 bases. The CDR3 is made up of 17 amino acids. Trimming removed 2 bases from V and 2 bases from J; junction bases left unmatched: 6. From germline, CDR1 is MNHNS and CDR2 SASEGT.

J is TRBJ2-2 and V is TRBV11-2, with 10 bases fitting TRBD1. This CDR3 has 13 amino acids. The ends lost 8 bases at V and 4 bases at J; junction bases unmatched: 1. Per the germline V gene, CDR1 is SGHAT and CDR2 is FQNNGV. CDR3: CASGDRGTGELFF. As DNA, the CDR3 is TGTGCCAGCGGGGACAGGGGCACCGGGGAGCTGTTTTTT.

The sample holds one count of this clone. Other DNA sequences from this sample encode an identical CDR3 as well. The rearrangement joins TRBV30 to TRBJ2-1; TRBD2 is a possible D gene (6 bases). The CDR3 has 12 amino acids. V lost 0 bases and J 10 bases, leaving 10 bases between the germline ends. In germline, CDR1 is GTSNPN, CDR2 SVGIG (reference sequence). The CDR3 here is CAWSVLAGEQFF. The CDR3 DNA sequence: TGTGCCTGGAGTGTACTTGCGGGAGAGCAGTTCTTC.